What follows are 16 T cell receptor beta chains derived from one specimen sequenced in a study of STAT3 mutations in large granular lymphocyte leukemia. The method was immunoSEQ multiplex PCR; TCRdb's version includes in-frame clones alone and lacks a portion of them. The sample includes about 5,500 clones, 85% to 95% of them seen just once. Their specific antigens are unknown. Study findings and constraints: At least one immunodominant TCR beta clonotype appeared in every T-cell large granular lymphocyte leukemia patient.

Sequencing input: peripheral blood mononuclear cells. The receptors stem from a man in his fifties or sixties with T-cell large granular lymphocyte leukemia. Some clones in this sample may be carry-over from other donors' samples.

This chain connects TRBV27 to TRBJ2-7; TRBD1 aligns across 8 bases. Trimming cost V 6 bases and J 7 bases; bases outside gene matches: 11. Germline V CDR1 and CDR2: MNHEY, SMNVEV (reference sequence). The CDR3 is 14 amino acids. The CDR3 loop reads CASSIDVTGAEQYF. In DNA, the CDR3 is TGTGCCAGCAGCATCGACGTGACAGGGGCTGAGCAGTACTTC.

The count of this clone is one. This sequence joins TRBV6-6 and TRBJ2-3; 7 bases agree with TRBD2. The CDR3 is 15 amino acids. The V segment lost 5 bases and the J segment 4 bases; nucleotides outside the gene matches: 9. Germline V CDR1 and CDR2: MNHNY, SVGAGI (reference sequence). The CDR3 sequence: CASSASGLMSDTQYF. The CDR3 DNA reads TGTGCCAGCAGTGCTAGCGGCTTAATGTCAGATACGCAGTATTTT.

The V and J genes are TRBV30 and TRBJ1-1; D gene uncertain. Per the germline V gene, CDR1 is GTSNPN and CDR2 is SVGIG (reference sequence). This CDR3 has 13 amino acids. Trimming removed 0 bases at V and 3 bases at J, with 8 bases between. CDR3 bases: TGTGCCTGGAGTGTAAGGAGGGACACTGAAGCTTTCTTT. Translating it yields CAWSVRRDTEAFF. Full variable domain (remainder filled in from reference TRBV30 and TRBJ1-1): SQTIHQWPATLVQPVGSPLSLECTVEGTSNPNLYWYRQAAGRGLQLLFYSVGIGQISSEVPQNLSASRPQDRQFILSSKKLLLSDSGFYLCAWSVRRDTEAFFGQGTRLTVV.

This clone was detected once. The chain recombines TRBV29-1 with TRBJ1-1; a weak D match, TRBD1 (5 bases). CDR3 length: 12 residues. Germline V CDR1 and CDR2: SQVTM, ANQGSEA. V was pared by 7 bases and J by 3 bases, with 12 bases between. Here the CDR3 reads CSGQSLYTEAFF. The CDR3 coding sequence is TGCAGCGGACAGTCGTTGTACACTGAAGCTTTCTTT.

The chain couples TRBV30 to TRBJ1-2; TRBD1 is a possible D gene (6 bases). Trimming shortened V by 3 bases and J by 1 base, and 15 bases separated the two germline ends. The germline V gene encodes CDR1 GTSNPN and CDR2 SVGIG (reference sequence). CDR3 size: 15 residues. CDR3 residues: CAWRSGQQYNYGYTF. The CDR3 coding sequence is TGTGCCTGGAGAAGTGGACAGCAATATAACTATGGCTACACCTTC.

This sequence joins TRBV5-1 and TRBJ1-2; D is uncertain. With 2 bases removed from V and 1 base from J, the gap between germline ends came to 9 bases. The germline V gene has CDR1 SGHRS and CDR2 YFSETQ. The CDR3 consists of 14 residues. The CDR3 spells CASSFGRSNYGYTF. CDR3 nucleotide sequence: TGCGCCAGCAGCTTTGGGCGGAGTAACTATGGCTACACCTTC.

Here the CDR3 DNA reads TGTGCCAGCAGCCTCAGACTAGCGGGAGGGGACAATGAGCAGTTCTTC. It yields the protein CASSLRLAGGDNEQFF. The V and J genes are TRBV11-3 and TRBJ2-1; 14 nucleotides agree with TRBD2. The J segment lost 5 bases and the V segment lost 5 bases, leaving 5 bases of the junction unmatched. Germline V CDR1 and CDR2: SGHNT, YENEEA. The CDR3 sequence is 16 residues long.

This sequence joins TRBV6-1 and TRBJ1-1; tentatively, D is TRBD1 (6 bases). Deletions cut 4 bases from V and 5 bases from J, with 14 bases between. Germline V gene data show CDR1 as MNHNS and CDR2 as SASEGT. The CDR3 sequence is 14 residues long. The CDR3 loop is CASSAQGGNTEAFF. The CDR3 DNA follows: TGTGCCAGCAGTGCACAAGGGGGTAATACTGAAGCTTTCTTT.

This chain connects TRBV9 to TRBJ2-6; 9 bases match TRBD1. Unmatched junction bases numbered 6, after V lost 4 bases and J lost 1 base. Looked up from germline, CDR1 is SGDLS and CDR2 is YYNGEE. The CDR3 consists of 17 residues. The CDR3 sequence is CASSPGQGSSGANVLTF. CDR3 DNA sequence: TGTGCCAGCAGCCCGGGACAGGGCTCGTCTGGGGCCAACGTCCTGACTTTC.

This clone occurred once. V and J are TRBV29-1 and TRBJ1-1; no firm D call. V shed 5 bases and J shed 1 base, with 14 bases lying between them. Germline values: CDR1 SQVTM, CDR2 ANQGSEA. This CDR3 has 14 amino acids. In DNA form, the CDR3 reads TGCAGCGTTCTTGGTAGCAATCGGAACACTGAAGCTTTCTTT. This sequence encodes CSVLGSNRNTEAFF.

The chain couples TRBV4-1 to TRBJ1-4; 8 bases agree with TRBD1. The CDR3 has 13 amino acids. The V gene end was trimmed by 8 bases and the J gene end by 8 bases; junction bases not matched to a gene: 7. The germline V gene has CDR1 MGHRA and CDR2 YSYEKL. CDR3 amino acids: CASRGTGGEKLFF. In nucleotides, the CDR3 is TGCGCCAGCCGAGGGACAGGAGGAGAAAAACTGTTTTTT.

This clone has only one observation. The chain uses TRBV7-2 and TRBJ2-1; the D is unclear. Per germline, CDR1 SGHTA and CDR2 FQGNSA. The CDR3 loop spans 14 amino acids. The V and J ends lost 0 bases and 9 bases respectively, with 12 bases between them. Here the CDR3 reads CASSLARGGPEQFF. In DNA form, the CDR3 reads TGTGCCAGCAGCTTAGCTCGAGGCGGACCTGAGCAGTTCTTC.

This clone is a singleton in its sample. The chain is built from TRBV10-1 and TRBJ2-3; 9 nucleotides match TRBD2. The CDR3 consists of 14 residues. CDR1 and CDR2 from the germline V gene are WNHNN and SYGVQD (reference sequence). The V segment lost 2 bases and the J segment 6 bases; nucleotides outside the gene matches: 3. CDR3 bases: TGCGCCAGCAGTGAGAGTAGCGGGAGTGATACGCAGTATTTT. This codes for CASSESSGSDTQYF.

This chain connects TRBV4-3 to TRBJ2-7, with D unclear. The CDR3 consists of 20 residues. The germline gives CDR1 LGHNA, CDR2 YSLEER. The germline V and J ends were trimmed by 8 bases and 0 bases, with 32 bases remaining between them. CDR3 in amino acids: CASPKIVCWCWAIDSYEQYF. CDR3 DNA: TGCGCCAGCCCAAAGATCGTTTGTTGGTGTTGGGCAATCGACTCCTACGAGCAGTACTTC.

The chain employs TRBV5-1 and TRBJ2-7, with D tentatively TRBD2 (5 bases). The CDR3 is 15 amino acids. Trimming removed 5 bases at V and 2 bases at J, with 17 bases between. The V gene's germline CDR1 is SGHRS and CDR2 YFSETQ. Here the CDR3 DNA reads TGCGCCAGCAGACTGGGAGCCGGGCCGACCTACGAGCAGTACTTC. Translating it yields CASRLGAGPTYEQYF.

This clone was seen once. The V gene is TRBV2, the J gene TRBJ2-7; TRBD1 is a possible D gene (5 bases). V shed 4 bases and J shed 2 bases, with 9 bases lying between them. CDR3 length: 13 residues. Germline-derived CDR1 and CDR2 are SNHLY and FYNNEI. The CDR3 bases are TGTGCCAGCAGTGGACAGTCCCCCTACGAGCAGTACTTC. Translated, it gives CASSGQSPYEQYF. The whole variable domain, filled in from reference TRBV2 and TRBJ2-7, reads EPEVTQTPSHQVTQMGQEVILRCVPISNHLYFYWYRQILGQKVEFLVSFYNNEISEKSEIFDDQFSVERPDGSNFTLKIRSTKLEDSAMYFCASSGQSPYEQYFGPGTRLTVT.